This T cell receptor beta chain was documented in a study of T cells after yellow fever vaccination. About the study: SMART-Seq v4 Ultra Low Input prepared the low-cell-number fractions. Overall study findings and caveats: Booster samples showed a return of most primary-vaccination clones (approximately 96% CD4, about 88% CD8). Few clonotypes appeared in both CD4 and CD8 compartments.

CDR3 length: 11 residues. Germline CDR1 is MDHEN and CDR2 is SYDVKM. V was pared by 0 bases and J by 15 bases, with 2 bases of the junction left unmatched. TCR cDNA, made by 5'RACE template switching, carried an added universal primer site and UMIs. MiXCR, run by TCRdb on the 5' RACE reads, gives a single entry per CDR3 protein. Here the sample spans some 550,000 distinct CDR3 sequences, approximately 21% being singletons. With regard to this clonotype: Its antigen is not known.

The genes are TRBV28 and TRBJ2-1; the match to TRBD1 covers 7 bases. Sequenced here: PBMCs, sampled 15 days after the yellow fever booster vaccination. The sequence came from a man aged 25-45 years who received the YFV17D yellow fever vaccine. CDR3 loop: CASSLWDRRFF. As DNA, the CDR3 is TGTGCCAGCAGTTTATGGGACAGGCGGTTCTTC.